The clone carrying this T cell receptor beta chain was observed a few times. The antigen remains unidentified. This CDR3 has 17 amino acids. V lost 6 bases and J lost 1, with 17 bases in between. The germline CDR1 and CDR2 sequences are SGHNT and YYREEE (reference sequence). The data were obtained in a study of cytomegalovirus exposure and HLA in healthy donors. Background on the study: Unique TCRs from HLA-typed donors, 75 million to 100 million of them, were held in an early data release.

The primer mix had 60 Vbeta and 13 Jbeta primers. Produced via immunoSEQ multiplex PCR; TCRdb's table is partial and in-frame only. This sample has 130,000 to 150,000 clones, with roughly 80% found just once. Study-wide findings and caveats: Sequence variants that were highly shared formed a cluster that was likely a sequencing artifact. The study listed some 160 cytomegalovirus-associated TCR beta chains. Among TCR sequences, most were rare, though some public TCRs appeared in many donors.

The specimen was PBMCs. The chain couples TRBV5-4 to TRBJ2-6, with D perhaps TRBD2 (5 bases). The TCR sequence derives from a woman between 40 and 50 years old in good health and CMV-seropositive. In DNA, the CDR3 is TGTGCCAGCACCGGACGGGGAAGTTCATCTGGGGCCAACGTCCTGACTTTC. It is translated as CASTGRGSSSGANVLTF.